The 20 T cell receptor beta chains listed next were all sequenced from one sample in a study of shared clonotypes between healthy human individuals. Here immunoSEQ multiplex PCR was the method, and the copy in TCRdb shows in-frame clones only, minus some. This sample carries 1 million to 1.3 million clones, about 80% of them seen once, and the ten largest clones take 0.55% to 0.7%. Sequencing was done on a sample of memory CD4+ T cells from PBMCs. Described subset: CD45RA-negative fraction. These receptors came from a man in his late teens or twenties in good health. Some clones in this sample may be carry-over from other donors' samples.

This rearrangement joins TRBV5-6 to TRBJ1-2; TRBD1 is a possible D gene (6 bases). The CDR3 loop spans 14 amino acids. Germline assignment: CDR1 SGHDT and CDR2 YYEEEE. The V gene lost 4 bases and the J gene lost 6 bases, with 16 bases spanning the gap. Here the CDR3 reads CASSPRGGANGYTF. CDR3 coding DNA: TGTGCCAGCAGCCCCCGTGGGGGGGCGAATGGCTACACCTTC.

This chain connects TRBV7-9 to TRBJ2-3, with D unresolved. Trimming cost V 5 bases and J 5 bases, with 20 bases left between them. Germline assignment: CDR1 SEHNR and CDR2 FQNEAQ (reference sequence). The CDR3 sequence is 16 residues long. Here the CDR3 DNA reads TGTGCCAGCAGCCTTAGATTATCATGGCAAGAAGATACGCAGTATTTT. Translated: CASSLRLSWQEDTQYF.

The gene calls are TRBV18 and TRBJ2-6; D unclear. The CDR3 covers 17 residues. Trimming pared 4 bases from V and 0 bases from J, leaving 13 bases between. The germline CDR1 and CDR2 sequences are KGHSH and LQKENI. For the CDR3, the DNA is TGTGCCAGCTCACTCACCATTGCCGCCTCTGGGGCCAACGTCCTGACTTTC. Amino acids: CASSLTIAASGANVLTF.

This sequence joins TRBV6-1 and TRBJ1-2; 7 nucleotides align to TRBD1. V lost 4 bases, J lost 8 bases, and 10 bases stayed unmatched. Per germline, CDR1 MNHNS and CDR2 SASEGT. The CDR3 contains 14 residues. This CDR3 reads CASSVEQGTGGYTF. The CDR3 DNA reads as TGTGCCAGCAGTGTCGAACAGGGGACTGGGGGCTACACCTTC.

As concerns this clone: Relative to the germline gene, one junction end is altered; a read error may explain this. The V and J genes are TRBV5-1 and TRBJ2-7; D may match TRBD1 or TRBD2 (5 bases each). Germline values: CDR1 SGHRS, CDR2 YFSETQ. The CDR3 extends over 15 amino acids. The CDR3 loop reads CASSLGSSLRDEQHF. DNA for the CDR3: TGCGCCAGCAGCTTAGGGTCCTCTCTGAGGGACGAGCAGCACTTC.

The V call is TRBV27, the J call TRBJ2-3; tentatively, D is TRBD2 (6 bases). The V end lost 6 bases, the J end lost 5 bases, and 24 bases lay between the germline ends. This CDR3 has 17 amino acids. Germline V CDR1 and CDR2: MNHEY, SMNVEV (reference sequence). The CDR3 DNA is TGTGCCAGCAGGGAATTACAGGCCGGAGAGGGAGGAGATACGCAGTATTTT. Protein sequence: CASRELQAGEGGDTQYF.

This clone has just a few counts. The chain links TRBV29-1 to TRBJ1-4, with D uncertain. V shed 6 bases and J shed 7 bases, with 9 bases lying between them. This CDR3 contains 11 residues. Per the germline V gene, CDR1 is SQVTM and CDR2 is ANQGSEA. CDR3 coding DNA: TGCAGCGTCTCGGTAGTTGAAAAACTGTTTTTT. Protein product: CSVSVVEKLFF.

The V call is TRBV6-6, the J call TRBJ1-5, with D uncertain. Trimming stripped 10 bases from V and 1 base from J, with 14 bases between. This CDR3 is built from 14 residues. Germline CDR1 MNHNY, CDR2 SVGAGI (reference sequence). The DNA for the CDR3 is TGTGCCACAACCAGGTTTGGGAGCAATCAGCCCCAGCATTTT. The encoded protein is CATTRFGSNQPQHF.

This chain's CDR3 is CASSSGTGGFEQYF. In DNA, the CDR3 is TGTGCCAGCAGTTCCGGGACAGGGGGCTTCGAGCAGTACTTC. The gene calls are TRBV2 and TRBJ2-7, with 12 bases that match TRBD1. The CDR3 consists of 14 residues. Unmatched junction bases numbered 5, after V lost 5 bases and J lost 6 bases. Germline V lookup: CDR1 SNHLY, CDR2 FYNNEI.

This chain uses TRBV27 with TRBJ2-1, with D perhaps TRBD2 (5 bases). This CDR3 spans 14 amino acids. Germline V gives CDR1 MNHEY, CDR2 SMNVEV (reference sequence). V was cut by 8 bases and J by 8 bases, with 19 bases left in between. In nucleotides, the CDR3 is TGTGCCAGCGGAGGTCGTTCGGCTTTTGATGAGCAGTTCTTC. It specifies CASGGRSAFDEQFF.

The V call is TRBV7-2, the J call TRBJ2-7; no firm D call. The CDR3 extends over 12 amino acids. In germline, CDR1 is SGHTA, CDR2 FQGNSA. V gave up 5 bases and J gave up 1 base, with 6 bases separating them. For the CDR3, the DNA is TGTGCCAGCAGCGGGGATTCCTACGAGCAGTACTTC. It translates to CASSGDSYEQYF.

The CDR3 DNA follows: TGTGCCATCAGTGATCGGGGTTTGGAAGCTTTCTTT. Translation: CAISDRGLEAFF. V is TRBV10-3 and J is TRBJ1-1, with unresolved D. Trimming left V 3 bases short and J 8 bases short, with 10 bases between. The CDR3 runs 12 residues. CDR1 and CDR2 from the germline V gene are ENHRY and SYGVKD.

The rearrangement uses TRBV27 and TRBJ1-1; D is possibly TRBD1 (6 bases). Trimming removed 0 bases from V and 6 bases from J, with 11 bases in between. The CDR3 consists of 14 residues. Germline V CDR1 and CDR2: MNHEY, SMNVEV (reference sequence). CDR3 sequence reads: CASSLSGGGPEAFF. As DNA, the CDR3 is TGTGCCAGCAGTTTATCGGGCGGGGGGCCTGAAGCTTTCTTT.

The J gene is TRBJ1-5, the V gene TRBV5-5; D is perhaps TRBD1 (6 bases). The CDR3 consists of 16 residues. Trimming removed 0 bases at V and 5 bases at J, with 15 bases between. Germline values: CDR1 SGHKS, CDR2 YYEKEE (reference sequence). The CDR3 sequence is CASSLAIGTLDQPQHF. Here the CDR3 DNA reads TGTGCCAGCAGCTTGGCAATCGGGACACTAGATCAGCCCCAGCATTTT.

CDR3 sequence reads: CASSVLGFGYTF. The CDR3 region has the DNA TGTGCCAGCAGTGTTTTGGGATTTGGCTACACCTTC. V gene TRBV25-1 combines with J gene TRBJ1-2; D not certain. Trimming removed 4 bases from V and 7 bases from J, with 10 bases in between. Looked up from germline, CDR1 is MGHDK and CDR2 is SYGVNS. The CDR3 spans 12 residues.

This clone was counted a few times. The V call is TRBV11-2, the J call TRBJ1-2, with 7 positions matching TRBD1. CDR1 and CDR2 (germline): SGHAT, FQNNGV. This CDR3 has 15 residues. V was pared by 1 base and J by 5 bases, with 7 bases of the junction left unmatched. This CDR3 is CASSLVSTGPYGYTF. The CDR3 DNA follows: TGTGCCAGCAGCTTAGTGTCGACAGGGCCTTATGGCTACACCTTC.

J is TRBJ1-1 and V is TRBV7-8; TRBD1 agrees at 10 bases. Germline V gene data show CDR1 as SGHVS and CDR2 as FQNEAQ. V gave up 2 bases and J gave up 0 bases; unmatched junction bases: 9. This CDR3 is 18 amino acids long. CDR3 sequence (DNA): TGTGCCAGCAGCTTAATGGGACAGGGGTGGAACATGAACACTGAAGCTTTCTTT. Its translation: CASSLMGQGWNMNTEAFF. The variable domain in full, with the rest retrieved from reference TRBV7-8 and TRBJ1-1, is GAGVSQSPRYKVAKRGQDVALRCDPISGHVSLFWYQQALGQGPEFLTYFQNEAQLDKSGLPSDRFFAERPEGSVSTLKIQRTQQEDSAVYLCASSLMGQGWNMNTEAFFGQGTRLTVV.

Comments on this clone: A single base is all that separates this from a far larger clone, so a read error is likely. The V gene is TRBV6-5, the J gene TRBJ1-2, with a weak D call TRBD1 (6 bases). V was clipped by 4 bases and J by 1 base, with 7 bases between them. The CDR3 length is 13 residues. Germline V lookup: CDR1 MNHEY, CDR2 SVGAGI. In DNA, the CDR3 is TGTGCCAGCAGTTCGGGACATAACTATGGCTACACCTTC. Amino acid sequence: CASSSGHNYGYTF.

This sequence joins TRBV2 and TRBJ2-3; a possible D gene is TRBD2 (6 bases). CDR3 length: 13 residues. Germline V gene lookup returns CDR1 SNHLY and CDR2 FYNNEI. Deletions cut 10 bases from V and 0 bases from J, with 11 bases between. The CDR3 reads CATRLDSTDTQYF. CDR3 DNA sequence: TGTGCCACGCGACTAGACAGCACAGATACGCAGTATTTT.

The chain uses TRBV28 and TRBJ1-3; D unclear. This CDR3 is built from 15 residues. Trimming took off 7 bases at V and 4 bases at J, with 17 bases between the two ends. Germline V lookup: CDR1 MDHEN, CDR2 SYDVKM. CDR3 in DNA: TGTGCCAGCACCCTCGTTCGGGCGTCAGGAAACACCATATATTTT. Amino acids: CASTLVRASGNTIYF.